This TCR beta chain was retrieved from a study of blood T cell repertoires in COVID-19. Assignments of participants to cohorts depended upon their own reported clinical history. This clone occurred once. This CDR3 region has 16 residues. CDR1 SEHNR and CDR2 FQNEAQ come from the germline V gene (reference sequence). Trimming shortened V by 2 bases and J by 4 bases, and 17 bases separated the two germline ends. In the original processing: From reference gene primer amplification, estimates of nucleated cell counts were derived. Clones were read by immunoSEQ multiplex PCR, and TCRdb kept only the in-frame ones, dropping some. V, J and clone size reflect that table, while D and trimming were determined from the DNA. The sample contains around 220,000 clones, 87% of which appear only once.

Specimen: PBMCs or T cells enriched from blood (not recorded which). The rearrangement joins TRBV7-9 to TRBJ1-2; no reliable D call. This receptor was obtained from a woman aged 25-40 years with acute COVID-19. The CDR3 bases are TGTGCCAGCAGCTTATCGCGGGAGATGAATCTCTATGGCTACACCTTC. This encodes CASSLSREMNLYGYTF. Together with reference TRBV7-9 and TRBJ1-2, the CDR3 gives the full variable domain: DTGVSQNPRHKITKRGQNVTFRCDPISEHNRLYWYRQTLGQGPEFLTYFQNEAQLEKSRLLSDRFSAERPKGSFSTLEIQRTEQGDSAMYLCASSLSREMNLYGYTFGSGTRLTVV.